Listed below are T cell receptor beta chains from one sample, sequenced in a study of blood T cell repertoires in COVID-19. Some clones are missing from TCRdb's copy, which holds only in-frame ones; the method was immunoSEQ multiplex PCR. The sample holds under 250,000 clones, around 89% seen once. Material for sequencing was PBMCs or T cells enriched from blood (not recorded which). Every receptor here comes from a woman aged 18-29 years in a cohort exposed to, infected with or recovered from COVID-19 (not recorded which). Both conserved end residues are part of each CDR3. A D gene is named only where the DNA matches it firmly. Part of the rows lack a size; the others show once, few, many or a class for expanded clones.

d_call: TRBD1; j_call: TRBJ1-1; v_call: TRBV7-8; clone_size: -; cdr3_nt: TGTGCCAGCAGCTTAGAGGGACAGATCCACACTGAAGCTTTCTTT; cdr3_aa: CASSLEGQIHTEAFF
d_call: -; j_call: TRBJ1-1; v_call: TRBV19; clone_size: -; cdr3_nt: TGTGCCAGTAGCGCGAGGGCAGACACTGAAGCTTTCTTT; cdr3_aa: CASSARADTEAFF
d_call: -; j_call: TRBJ1-2; v_call: TRBV7-9; clone_size: -; cdr3_nt: TGTGCCAGCAGCTTATCCCTTGCAGGGTGGTATGGCTACACCTTC; cdr3_aa: CASSLSLAGWYGYTF
d_call: -; j_call: TRBJ2-7; v_call: TRBV5-6; clone_size: -; cdr3_nt: TGTGCCAGCAGCTTTGGCCCCCACGAGCAGTACTTC; cdr3_aa: CASSFGPHEQYF
d_call: -; j_call: TRBJ2-2; v_call: TRBV5-1; clone_size: -; cdr3_nt: TGCGCCAGCAGCTCGGCAGGAACGAACACCGGGGAGCTGTTTTTT; cdr3_aa: CASSSAGTNTGELFF
d_call: TRBD1; j_call: TRBJ1-6; v_call: TRBV4-1; clone_size: -; cdr3_nt: TGCGCCAGCAGCCATGGGACAGATAATTCACCCCTCCACTTT; cdr3_aa: CASSHGTDNSPLHF
d_call: -; j_call: TRBJ1-2; v_call: TRBV27; clone_size: -; cdr3_nt: TGTGCCAGCAGTTTAGGGGGGGCCATAAATGGCTACACCTTC; cdr3_aa: CASSLGGAINGYTF
d_call: TRBD1; j_call: TRBJ1-2; v_call: TRBV19; clone_size: -; cdr3_nt: TGTGCCAGTAGTCCGGGGACAGGGAATGGCTACACCTTC; cdr3_aa: CASSPGTGNGYTF
d_call: -; j_call: TRBJ2-1; v_call: TRBV24-1; clone_size: -; cdr3_nt: TGTGCCACCAGTGATAGCGGACGGCTCTCCTACAATGAGCAGTTCTTC; cdr3_aa: CATSDSGRLSYNEQFF
d_call: -; j_call: TRBJ2-1; v_call: TRBV6-5; clone_size: -; cdr3_nt: TGTGCCAGCACTACGGACTTGCCCGCGGGTGAGCAGTTCTTC; cdr3_aa: CASTTDLPAGEQFF
d_call: -; j_call: TRBJ1-4; v_call: TRBV29-1; clone_size: -; cdr3_nt: TGCAGCGTTGAGTCGGGTAATGAAAAACTGTTTTTT; cdr3_aa: CSVESGNEKLFF
d_call: -; j_call: TRBJ1-1; v_call: TRBV9; clone_size: -; cdr3_nt: TGTGCCAGCAGCGTAGTAGAGGGCCTGGGAAACACTGAAGCTTTCTTT; cdr3_aa: CASSVVEGLGNTEAFF
d_call: -; j_call: TRBJ1-2; v_call: TRBV28; clone_size: -; cdr3_nt: TGTGCCAGCAAATCCATGGGCAGTAACTATGGCTACACCTTC; cdr3_aa: CASKSMGSNYGYTF
d_call: -; j_call: TRBJ2-1; v_call: TRBV2; clone_size: -; cdr3_nt: TGTGCCAGCAGTGAAGGGCAGGCGGGATGGGGATCCTATGAGCAGTTCTTC; cdr3_aa: CASSEGQAGWGSYEQFF
d_call: -; j_call: TRBJ1-3; v_call: TRBV3-1/TRBV3-2; clone_size: -; cdr3_nt: TGTGCCAGCAGCCAAGATCGTGGCCCTGGAAACACCATATATTTT; cdr3_aa: CASSQDRGPGNTIYF
d_call: TRBD1; j_call: TRBJ2-6; v_call: TRBV12-3/TRBV12-4; clone_size: once; cdr3_nt: TGTGCCAGCAGTTTTCGGCAGGGGGCCGTCCTGACTTTC; cdr3_aa: CASSFRQGAVLTF
d_call: TRBD1; j_call: TRBJ1-5; v_call: TRBV6-5; clone_size: -; cdr3_nt: TGTGCCAGCAGAACAGGGGTATCTCAGCCCCAGCATTTT; cdr3_aa: CASRTGVSQPQHF
d_call: -; j_call: TRBJ1-3; v_call: TRBV25-1; clone_size: once; cdr3_nt: TGTGCCACCAACGGGGGAAACACCATATATTTT; cdr3_aa: CATNGGNTIYF
d_call: -; j_call: TRBJ1-2; v_call: TRBV13; clone_size: -; cdr3_nt: TGTGCCAGCAGCTTGGCAGGGAAAAACTATGGCTACACCTTC; cdr3_aa: CASSLAGKNYGYTF
d_call: -; j_call: TRBJ2-6; v_call: TRBV5-4; clone_size: once; cdr3_nt: TGTGCCAGCAGCTTGGTTCGGTACACAGGGAAATCTGGGGCCAACGTCCTGACTTTC; cdr3_aa: CASSLVRYTGKSGANVLTF
d_call: TRBD2; j_call: TRBJ2-1; v_call: TRBV6-5; clone_size: once; cdr3_nt: TGTGCCAGCAGTTACCTCCCAACTAGCGGGAGGGCCCGCGTGTTCTTC; cdr3_aa: CASSYLPTSGRARVFF
d_call: -; j_call: TRBJ1-2; v_call: TRBV18; clone_size: -; cdr3_nt: TGTGCCAGCTCACCCACCGAGGGCTACACCTTC; cdr3_aa: CASSPTEGYTF
d_call: -; j_call: TRBJ2-2; v_call: TRBV12-3/TRBV12-4; clone_size: once; cdr3_nt: TGTGCCAGCAGTTCCGGGGTCGGGGAGCTGTTTTTT; cdr3_aa: CASSSGVGELFF
d_call: -; j_call: TRBJ1-6; v_call: TRBV9; clone_size: once; cdr3_nt: TGTGCCAGCAGCGAGACCGTACAGGCGATCACTTCACCCCTCCACTTT; cdr3_aa: CASSETVQAITSPLHF
d_call: TRBD2; j_call: TRBJ2-1; v_call: TRBV3-1/TRBV3-2; clone_size: few; cdr3_nt: TGTGCCAGCAGCCAATTCCGACTAGCGGGAGGCGAGGGTGAGCAGTTCTTC; cdr3_aa: CASSQFRLAGGEGEQFF
d_call: -; j_call: TRBJ1-3; v_call: TRBV28; clone_size: -; cdr3_nt: TGTGCCAGCAGTTCCGCACAGGGCGCTCGAAACACCATATATTTT; cdr3_aa: CASSSAQGARNTIYF
d_call: -; j_call: TRBJ2-3; v_call: TRBV30; clone_size: -; cdr3_nt: TGTGCCTGGAGTGTGGCGGCTAGCGTAAGCACAGATACGCAGTATTTT; cdr3_aa: CAWSVAASVSTDTQYF
d_call: TRBD1; j_call: TRBJ1-2; v_call: TRBV6-5; clone_size: -; cdr3_nt: TGTGCCAGCGGACAGGGCATCTATGGCTACACCTTC; cdr3_aa: CASGQGIYGYTF
d_call: TRBD2; j_call: TRBJ2-7; v_call: TRBV6-5; clone_size: -; cdr3_nt: TGTGCCAGCAGTTCCCCGGGACTAGCGGGCTACGAGCAGTACTTC; cdr3_aa: CASSSPGLAGYEQYF
d_call: -; j_call: TRBJ1-1; v_call: TRBV6-5; clone_size: -; cdr3_nt: TGTGCCAGCAGCCCGGATGGGGCTAACACTGAAGCTTTCTTT; cdr3_aa: CASSPDGANTEAFF
d_call: TRBD2; j_call: TRBJ2-1; v_call: TRBV3-1/TRBV3-2; clone_size: once; cdr3_nt: TGTGCCAGCAGCCTGGGACTAGCGGGCTACAATGAGCAGTTCTTC; cdr3_aa: CASSLGLAGYNEQFF
d_call: -; j_call: TRBJ1-1; v_call: TRBV7-3; clone_size: -; cdr3_nt: TGTGCCAGCAGCTTAACGGGGCCGTACACTGAAGCTTTCTTT; cdr3_aa: CASSLTGPYTEAFF
d_call: TRBD1; j_call: TRBJ1-2; v_call: TRBV4-1; clone_size: -; cdr3_nt: TGCGCCAGCAGCCGCGACAGGGGAGACTATGGCTACACCTTC; cdr3_aa: CASSRDRGDYGYTF
d_call: TRBD2; j_call: TRBJ2-3; v_call: TRBV10-3; clone_size: -; cdr3_nt: TGTGCCATCAATAGCGGGGAAGATACGCAGTATTTT; cdr3_aa: CAINSGEDTQYF
d_call: -; j_call: TRBJ1-3; v_call: TRBV11-3; clone_size: few; cdr3_nt: TGTGCCAGCAGCTTGGGCCACTCTGGAAACACCATATATTTT; cdr3_aa: CASSLGHSGNTIYF
d_call: TRBD2; j_call: TRBJ2-3; v_call: TRBV12-3/TRBV12-4; clone_size: -; cdr3_nt: TGTGCCAGCAATGGGGGAGGGCCGGATACGCAGTATTTT; cdr3_aa: CASNGGGPDTQYF
d_call: -; j_call: TRBJ2-2; v_call: TRBV7-2; clone_size: once; cdr3_nt: TGTGCCAGCAGCACCAGGGGCGGGGAGCTGTTTTTT; cdr3_aa: CASSTRGGELFF
d_call: -; j_call: TRBJ1-5; v_call: TRBV19; clone_size: once; cdr3_nt: TGTGCCAGTAGTGGAGGTCAGCCCCAGCATTTT; cdr3_aa: CASSGGQPQHF
d_call: -; j_call: TRBJ1-1; v_call: TRBV27; clone_size: -; cdr3_nt: TGTGCCAGCAGTTTAAGGGCAGGGCTAGGGAACACTGAAGCTTTCTTT; cdr3_aa: CASSLRAGLGNTEAFF
d_call: -; j_call: TRBJ2-3; v_call: TRBV11-2; clone_size: -; cdr3_nt: TGTGCCAGCAGCTTAAATGCTAGAAGCACAGATACGCAGTATTTT; cdr3_aa: CASSLNARSTDTQYF
d_call: TRBD2; j_call: TRBJ2-1; v_call: TRBV20-1; clone_size: few; cdr3_nt: TGCAGTGCTAGTTTCCCTCAGCGGGGTGGTTCCTACAATGAGCAGTTCTTC; cdr3_aa: CSASFPQRGGSYNEQFF
d_call: -; j_call: TRBJ1-2; v_call: TRBV6-5; clone_size: -; cdr3_nt: TGTGCCAGCAGTTTTTCCGGGGATTCCCCTAACTATGGCTACACCTTC; cdr3_aa: CASSFSGDSPNYGYTF
d_call: -; j_call: TRBJ2-4; v_call: TRBV5-1; clone_size: -; cdr3_nt: TGCGCCAGCAGCCCCACCCTGGGCTCCCAAAACATTCAGTACTTC; cdr3_aa: CASSPTLGSQNIQYF
d_call: TRBD1; j_call: TRBJ1-1; v_call: TRBV12-3/TRBV12-4; clone_size: -; cdr3_nt: TGTGCCAGCAGATGGACAGGGAACACTGAAGCTTTCTTT; cdr3_aa: CASRWTGNTEAFF
d_call: TRBD1; j_call: TRBJ1-1; v_call: TRBV5-1; clone_size: -; cdr3_nt: TGCGCCAGCAGGGGGACAGGGAAAACTGAAGCTTTCTTT; cdr3_aa: CASRGTGKTEAFF
d_call: TRBD2; j_call: TRBJ2-1; v_call: TRBV28; clone_size: once; cdr3_nt: TGTGCCAGCAGAGACCCTAGCGGGAGCTCCTACAATGAGCAGTTCTTC; cdr3_aa: CASRDPSGSSYNEQFF
d_call: TRBD2; j_call: TRBJ2-5; v_call: TRBV7-9; clone_size: -; cdr3_nt: TGTGCCAGCAGCCCCGGGACTAGCCGAGAGACCCAGTACTTC; cdr3_aa: CASSPGTSRETQYF